This T cell receptor (beta chain) derives from a study of shared clonotypes between healthy human individuals. Some clones are missing from TCRdb's copy, which holds only in-frame ones; the method was immunoSEQ multiplex PCR. The sample includes about 2.3 million clones, 85% to 95% seen only once; the top ten take around 0.38%. Losses at the gene ends were 2 bases for V and 9 bases for J; bases not matched to a gene: 10. The V gene's germline CDR1 is SGHRS and CDR2 YFSETQ. This CDR3 spans 16 amino acids. This chain joins TRBV5-1 and TRBJ2-1; 11 nucleotides agree with TRBD2. This clonotype was obtained from a man younger than 35 in good health. Some clones in this sample may be carry-over from other donors' samples. Specimen: naive CD4+ T cells from PBMCs. Regarding subset: CD45RA+ positively selected. Written as DNA, the CDR3 is TGCGCCAGCAGCTTCTTAGCCGGGACTAGCGGTTCTGAGCAGTTCTTC. It yields the protein CASSFLAGTSGSEQFF. The whole variable domain, remainder taken from reference TRBV5-1 and TRBJ2-1, is KAGVTQTPRYLIKTRGQQVTLSCSPISGHRSVSWYQQTPGQGLQFLFEYFSETQRNKGNFPGRFSGRQFSNSRSEMNVSTLELGDSALYLCASSFLAGTSGSEQFFGPGTRLTVL.